This entry lists 26 T cell receptor beta chains sequenced from one sample in a study of regulatory T cells in long-lasting Graves disease. Time point indicated: newly diagnosed GD, antithyroid drugs for less than 3 months. The authors made the TCR library using RNA they extracted from PBMCs. Sequencing libraries for TCR beta were prepared with iRepertoire HTBI primers and Arm-PCR of CDR3 regions. TCRdb used MiXCR to reprocess the multiplex PCR reads, holding one entry per CDR3 protein. This table holds around 480,000 distinct CDR3 sequences, approximately 16% found once. These same records also appear under a second study, on T cells in Graves' hyperthyroidism and ophthalmopathy.

Sequenced material: peripheral blood mononuclear cells (PBMCs), taken at new diagnosis, from a patient treated with antithyroid drugs. The receptor source for this set is a middle-aged woman with Graves disease.

J is TRBJ1-4 and V is TRBV12-3 or TRBV12-4; possibly TRBD1 for D (6 bases). The CDR3 sequence is 14 residues long. Trimming took 6 bases from V and 2 from J, leaving 10 bases between them. CDR3 region: CASRERGTNEKLFF. The CDR3 DNA follows: TGTGCCAGCAGGGAGAGGGGGACTAATGAAAAACTGTTTTTT.

With respect to this clonotype: Its ends do not fully match the called genes, so a read error is possible. The chain couples TRBV7-3 to TRBJ2-1, with 7 bases lining up with TRBD2. Germline CDR1 is SGHTA and CDR2 is FQGTGA. This CDR3 is 16 amino acids long. DNA of the CDR3: TGCGCCAGCAGCCAAGATGCGAGCGGGGCCTACAATGAGCAGTTCTTC. It specifies CASSQDASGAYNEQFF.

This rearrangement joins TRBV19 to TRBJ2-1; no reliable D call. The germline V gene has CDR1 LNHDA and CDR2 SQIVND (reference sequence). V was pared by 1 base and J by 0 bases, with 10 bases between. This CDR3 region has 16 residues. The CDR3 sequence is CASSIAVSSSYNEQFF. CDR3 nucleotide sequence: TGTGCCAGTAGTATAGCGGTTTCGAGCTCCTACAATGAGCAGTTCTTC.

This clonotype was detected many times. This chain uses TRBV20-1 with TRBJ2-1; perhaps TRBD1 as D (6 bases). This CDR3 has 15 amino acids. Germline V CDR1 and CDR2: DFQATT, SNEGSKA (reference sequence). V lost 3 bases to trimming and J lost 0 bases, with 12 bases between them. CDR3 protein: CSASLRGSSYNEQFF. The CDR3 DNA is TGCAGTGCTAGCCTCAGGGGAAGCTCCTACAATGAGCAGTTCTTC.

This sequence joins TRBV6-5 and TRBJ2-1, with 10 positions matching TRBD1. The germline V gene has CDR1 MNHEY and CDR2 SVGAGI. V shed 4 bases and J 6 bases; nucleotides not matched to a gene: 18. The CDR3 loop spans 19 amino acids. The CDR3 DNA is TGTGCCAGCAGTTCTCCGGGACAGGGGTCGTTAAATCCCGGCAATGAGCAGTTCTTC. Its protein product is CASSSPGQGSLNPGNEQFF.

This clonotype was recorded at least ten times. The chain employs TRBV6-2 or TRBV6-3 and TRBJ1-5, with 8 bases identical to TRBD1. J was trimmed by 12 bases and V by 10 bases; bases with no gene match: 8. This CDR3 is built from 11 residues. Germline V lookup: CDR1 MNHEY, CDR2 SVGEGT. CDR3 in amino acids: CATGQGELQHF. The CDR3 DNA follows: TGTGCCACCGGACAGGGTGAGCTCCAGCATTTT.

The chain is built from TRBV9 and TRBJ2-2, with TRBD2 matching 12 bases. Germline loops: CDR1 SGDLS, CDR2 YYNGEE. The CDR3 consists of 17 residues. V trimming: 3 bases; J trimming: 7 bases; junction bases outside the gene matches: 10. The CDR3 nucleotides are TGTGCCAGCAGCGGTGGACTAGCGGGGAAAGGAGGCGGGGAGCTGTTTTTT. Translated, it gives CASSGGLAGKGGGELFF. The full variable domain, its missing parts supplied by reference TRBV9 and TRBJ2-2, is DSGVTQTPKHLITATGQRVTLRCSPRSGDLSVYWYQQSLDQGLQFLIQYYNGEERAKGNILERFSAQQFPDLHSELNLSSLELGDSALYFCASSGGLAGKGGGELFFGEGSRLTVL.

This clonotype was seen a handful of times. The rearrangement uses TRBV5-1 and TRBJ2-2; D remains unclear. The CDR3 covers 16 residues. Germline values: CDR1 SGHRS, CDR2 YFSETQ. Trimming removed 3 bases at V and 2 bases at J, with 14 bases between. CDR3 coding DNA: TGCGCCAGCAGCTCCCCCTTCGGAACAAACACCGGGGAGCTGTTTTTT. This sequence encodes CASSSPFGTNTGELFF. Full variable domain (rest looked up from reference TRBV5-1 and TRBJ2-2): KAGVTQTPRYLIKTRGQQVTLSCSPISGHRSVSWYQQTPGQGLQFLFEYFSETQRNKGNFPGRFSGRQFSNSRSEMNVSTLELGDSALYLCASSSPFGTNTGELFFGEGSRLTVL.

This clonotype occurred many times. The chain employs TRBV13 and TRBJ2-7; 9 bases fit TRBD2. V was clipped by 5 bases and J by 4 bases; unmatched bases: 3. Germline loops: CDR1 PRHDT, CDR2 FYEKMQ (reference sequence). The CDR3 has 13 residues. The DNA for the CDR3 is TGTGCCAGCAGCACGGGACTAGCTTACGAGCAGTACTTC. The encoded protein is CASSTGLAYEQYF.

This clonotype showed up many times. V and J are TRBV4-1 and TRBJ1-2; D ambiguous. The CDR3 extends over 15 amino acids. V was pared by 7 bases and J by 3 bases, with 18 bases between. Germline CDR1 is MGHRA and CDR2 is YSYEKL. CDR3 DNA sequence: TGCGCCAGCAAAGGTACGGGATCTAGCGACTATGGCTACACCTTC. Translating it yields CASKGTGSSDYGYTF.

This clonotype has ten or more counts. The chain joins TRBV2 to TRBJ2-3; D possibly matches TRBD1 or TRBD2 (5 bases each). The V gene lost 3 bases and the J gene lost 4 bases, with 11 bases spanning the gap. The CDR3 is made up of 14 amino acids. Germline V gene data show CDR1 as SNHLY and CDR2 as FYNNEI. The CDR3 is CASSEQGPSDTQYF. CDR3 coding DNA: TGTGCCAGCAGTGAGCAGGGACCCTCAGATACGCAGTATTTT.

In this sample, this clonotype turned up many times. The CDR3, as DNA: TGTGCCACCAGCAGAGAAACAGGGGGCGAGGGGCAGTTCTTC. Encoded protein: CATSRETGGEGQFF. The chain carries TRBV15 and TRBJ2-1, with 9 bases matching TRBD1. J was trimmed by 12 bases and V by 0 bases; bases with no gene match: 6. CDR3 length: 14 amino acids. Germline-derived CDR1 and CDR2 are LNHNV and YYDKDF (reference sequence).

This clonotype was picked up a small number of times. The junction shows a germline mismatch at one end, possibly a read error. The chain links TRBV7-7 to TRBJ2-5, with TRBD1 matching 7 bases. The V gene's germline CDR1 is SSHAT and CDR2 FNYEAQ (reference sequence). CDR3 size: 15 residues. CDR3 nucleotide sequence: TGTGCTAGCAGCTTAAACAGGGGCTCCCAAGAGACCCAGTACTTC. This encodes CASSLNRGSQETQYF. The variable domain in full, with the rest retrieved from reference TRBV7-7 and TRBJ2-5, is GAGVSQSPRYKVTKRGQDVTLRCDPISSHATLYWYQQALGQGPEFLTYFNYEAQPDKSGLPSDRFSAERPEGSISTLTIQRTEQRDSAMYRCASSLNRGSQETQYFGPGTRLLVL.

The V call is TRBV24-1, the J call TRBJ2-2; no definite D call. The CDR3 has 13 residues. Trimming shortened V by 7 bases and J by 3 bases, and 8 bases separated the two germline ends. Germline CDR1 and CDR2: KGHDR and SFDVKD. The CDR3 DNA sequence: TGTGCCACCAGAAAGTGGGACACCGGGGAGCTGTTTTTT. Its protein is CATRKWDTGELFF.

This clonotype showed up many times. The chain uses TRBV6-1 and TRBJ1-1, with 8 nucleotides matching TRBD1. The CDR3 length is 15 residues. Germline V gene sequence: CDR1 MNHNS, CDR2 SASEGT. With 5 bases clipped from V and 1 base from J, the junction kept 6 bases outside the gene matches. Here the CDR3 reads CASSRNRGENTEAFF. The CDR3 DNA reads as TGTGCCAGCAGTCGGAACAGGGGGGAGAACACTGAAGCTTTCTTT.

Note on this clonotype: Being one base from a much bigger clone, this may be a read error. The rearrangement joins TRBV11-2 to TRBJ1-6; D is ambiguous. This CDR3 spans 14 amino acids. CDR1 and CDR2 (germline): SGHAT, FQNNGV. CDR3 sequence: CASRDVRSNSPLRF. CDR3 bases: TGTGCCAGCAGAGATGTGCGGAGTAATTCACCCCTCCGCTTT.

This clonotype was seen at least ten times. The V gene is TRBV7-2, the J gene TRBJ1-2; TRBD1 is a possible D gene (6 bases). The CDR3 loop spans 13 amino acids. V was cut by 5 bases and J by 7 bases, with 14 bases left in between. The germline CDR1 and CDR2 sequences are SGHTA and FQGNSA. CDR3 nucleotides: TGTGCCAGCAGCCCGGACAGATTAAGTGGCTACACCTTC. Amino acids: CASSPDRLSGYTF.

Ten or more counts support this clonotype. This chain uses TRBV12-3 or TRBV12-4 with TRBJ2-1, with 11 bases identical to TRBD2. After removal of 5 bases from V and 5 bases from J, the junction contained 11 bases not matched to a gene. CDR3 length: 17 residues. For the CDR3, the DNA is TGTGCCAGCAGTACACATGGGACTAGCGGCTGGAACAATGAGCAGTTCTTC. It yields the protein CASSTHGTSGWNNEQFF.

This clonotype came up a few times. This chain uses TRBV6-5 with TRBJ2-7; D gene unclear. This CDR3 region has 14 residues. Per germline, CDR1 MNHEY and CDR2 SVGAGI. V was clipped by 0 bases and J by 9 bases, with 15 bases between them. CDR3 sequence: CASSYSSTVPGQYF. CDR3 in DNA: TGTGCCAGCAGTTACTCCTCGACGGTTCCGGGGCAGTACTTC.

This clonotype was seen ten or more times. The genes are TRBV29-1 and TRBJ2-3; 8 nucleotides match TRBD1. Trimming cost V 2 bases and J 4 bases; bases outside gene matches: 8. The CDR3 has 15 residues. Germline V gene lookup returns CDR1 SQVTM and CDR2 ANQGSEA. This CDR3 reads CSVEQVGTGADTQYF. For the CDR3, the DNA is TGCAGCGTTGAACAAGTGGGGACAGGTGCAGATACGCAGTATTTT.

CDR3 sequence reads: CASSPRGTGQVEQFF. The CDR3 coding sequence is TGTGCCAGCAGTCCCCGCGGGACAGGGCAAGTGGAGCAGTTCTTC. J is TRBJ2-1 and V is TRBV6-1, with 9 bases identical to TRBD1. The V and J ends lost 5 bases and 10 bases, in that order; junction bases with no gene match: 12. The CDR3 contains 15 residues. CDR1 is MNHNS, CDR2 SASEGT, per germline.

The chain is built from TRBV7-8 and TRBJ2-5, with unresolved D. Looked up from germline, CDR1 is SGHVS and CDR2 is FQNEAQ. The CDR3 is 14 residues long. With 2 bases removed from V and 5 bases from J, the gap between germline ends came to 12 bases. The CDR3 sequence: CASSLHHGEETQYF. CDR3 sequence (DNA): TGTGCCAGCAGCTTACACCATGGAGAGGAGACCCAGTACTTC.

This clonotype was counted only a few times. The junction and the germline gene differ at one end; a read error may be behind it. V gene TRBV2 combines with J gene TRBJ1-4, with TRBD1 identical over 9 bases. The CDR3 spans 15 residues. The germline CDR1 and CDR2 sequences are SNHLY and FYNNEI. The CDR3 spells CASNEQGAANEKLFF. CDR3 in DNA: TGTGCCAGCAATGAACAGGGGGCAGCTAATGAAAAACTGTTTTTT.

This clonotype was seen many times. This rearrangement joins TRBV3-1 to TRBJ2-3, with TRBD2 matching over 9 bases. The germline V gene encodes CDR1 LGHDT and CDR2 YNNKEL (reference sequence). V shed 0 bases, J shed 1 base, and the junction held 2 bases outside the gene matches. The CDR3 length is 16 residues. This chain's CDR3 is CASSQDLAGGTDTQYF. The CDR3 bases are TGTGCCAGCAGCCAAGACTTAGCGGGGGGCACAGATACGCAGTATTTT.

This clonotype was recorded at least ten times. The chain recombines TRBV11-2 with TRBJ2-7, with 8 nucleotides matching TRBD1. This CDR3 spans 14 amino acids. With 5 bases clipped from V and 4 bases from J, the junction kept 7 bases outside the gene matches. CDR1 SGHAT and CDR2 FQNNGV come from the germline V gene. The CDR3 loop reads CASSARDRRYEQYF. As DNA, the CDR3 is TGTGCCAGCAGCGCGAGGGACAGGAGATACGAGCAGTACTTC. Full variable domain (remainder filled in from reference TRBV11-2 and TRBJ2-7): EAGVAQSPRYKIIEKRQSVAFWCNPISGHATLYWYQQILGQGPKLLIQFQNNGVVDDSQLPKDRFSAERLKGVDSTLKIQPAKLEDSAVYLCASSARDRRYEQYFGPGTRLTVT.

This clonotype showed up many times. The rearrangement links TRBV28 to TRBJ2-7; D might be TRBD1 or TRBD2, each matching 5 bases. Trimming cost V 7 bases and J 2 bases, with 15 bases left between them. The CDR3 is 14 residues long. CDR1 MDHEN and CDR2 SYDVKM come from the germline V gene. The CDR3 loop is CASMGIGTTYEQYF. As DNA, the CDR3 is TGTGCCAGCATGGGCATCGGGACGACCTACGAGCAGTACTTC.